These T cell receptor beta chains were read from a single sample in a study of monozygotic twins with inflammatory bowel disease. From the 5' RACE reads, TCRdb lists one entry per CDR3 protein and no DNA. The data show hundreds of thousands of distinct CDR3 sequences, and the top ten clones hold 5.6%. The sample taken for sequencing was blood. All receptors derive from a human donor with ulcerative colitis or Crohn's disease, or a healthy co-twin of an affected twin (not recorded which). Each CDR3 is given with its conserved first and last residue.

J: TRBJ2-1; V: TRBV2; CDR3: CASSGLAYSYNEQFF
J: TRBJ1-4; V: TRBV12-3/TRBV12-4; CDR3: CASSLVVGDWGNEKLFF
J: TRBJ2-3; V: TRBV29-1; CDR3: CSVEILRLAGEYTQYF
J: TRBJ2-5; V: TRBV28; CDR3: CANRGQGQETQYF
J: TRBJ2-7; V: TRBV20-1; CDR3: CSAPNPQLAVRGEQYF
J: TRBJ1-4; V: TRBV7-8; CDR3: CASSFDGGQANEKLFF
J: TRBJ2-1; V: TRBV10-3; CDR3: CAASLENEQFF
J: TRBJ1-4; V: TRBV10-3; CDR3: CAISESRDRAEKLFF
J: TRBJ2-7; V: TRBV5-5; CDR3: CASSLSRSDEQYF
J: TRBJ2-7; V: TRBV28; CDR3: CASYSGRATYEQYF
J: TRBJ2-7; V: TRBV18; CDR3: CASSPPRFRDQPYEQYF
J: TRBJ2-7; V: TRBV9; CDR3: CASSPRLAGASDEQYF
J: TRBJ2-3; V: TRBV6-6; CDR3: CASSFGLAGDTQYF
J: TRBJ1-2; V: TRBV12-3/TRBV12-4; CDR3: CASRTYFGYTF
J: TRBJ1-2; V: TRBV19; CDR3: CASSIPGLLYYGYTF
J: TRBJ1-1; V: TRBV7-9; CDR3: CASSLGSLGGTEAFF
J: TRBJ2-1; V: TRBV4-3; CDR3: CASSQDGHRGIGEQFF
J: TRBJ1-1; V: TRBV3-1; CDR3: CASSTWKQHTEAFF
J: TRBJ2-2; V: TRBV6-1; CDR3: CASRPGPGVGGELFF
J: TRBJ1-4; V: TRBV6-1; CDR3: CASRVGDATNEKLFF
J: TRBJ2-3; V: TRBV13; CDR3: CASSLPGGGDTQYF
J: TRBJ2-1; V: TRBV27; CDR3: CASSSLLASLDEQFF
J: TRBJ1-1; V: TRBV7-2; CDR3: CASTKTGDTEAFF
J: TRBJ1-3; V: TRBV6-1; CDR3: CASFRTGAGFSGNTIYF
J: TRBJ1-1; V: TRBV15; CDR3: CATSLGRNTEAFF
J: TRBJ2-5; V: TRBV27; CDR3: CASSLVPPYRANSGRATVGDQYF
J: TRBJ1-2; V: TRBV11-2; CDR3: CASSSPRQGSYGYTF
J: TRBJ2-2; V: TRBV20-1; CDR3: CSADIGARGDHNTGELFF
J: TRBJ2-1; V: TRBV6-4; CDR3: CASSDTGGENEQFF
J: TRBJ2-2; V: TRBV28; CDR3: CASSFTTGRGELFF
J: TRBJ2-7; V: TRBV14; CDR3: CASSRGRAGAGGEQYF
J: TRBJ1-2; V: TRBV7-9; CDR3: CASSRGDRVNGYTF
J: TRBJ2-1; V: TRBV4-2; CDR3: CASSQQLAGGGYNEQFF
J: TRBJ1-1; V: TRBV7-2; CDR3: CASRRNGRGNTEAFF
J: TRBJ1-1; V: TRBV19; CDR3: CASSIDRRGTEAFF
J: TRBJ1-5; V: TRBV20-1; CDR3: CSAYPPGAGLQPQHF
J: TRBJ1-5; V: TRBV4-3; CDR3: CASSQDPDREHQPQHF
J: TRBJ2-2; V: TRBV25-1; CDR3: CASSEPLGQGNPGELFF
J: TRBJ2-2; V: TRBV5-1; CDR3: CASSRGGGAGGTGELFF
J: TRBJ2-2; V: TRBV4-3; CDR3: CASHPAPTNAGELFF
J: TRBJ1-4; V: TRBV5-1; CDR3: CASSEGLEEKLFF